A selection of T cell receptor beta chains follows, all from one sample in a study of cytomegalovirus exposure and HLA in healthy donors. Sequencing was performed with immunoSEQ multiplex PCR; in TCRdb, only in-frame clones are kept and a portion is missing. The repertoire consists of some 130,000 clones, with 72% occurring once and the leading ten covering approximately 4%. Sequences were obtained from PBMCs. The source is a man between 50 and 59 years old in good health and CMV-seropositive. Each CDR3 is given with its conserved first and last residue. The order of the fields is V gene, D gene, clone size, J gene, CDR3 protein, CDR3 DNA. A D gene is named only where the DNA matches it firmly. Clone size is stated in some rows and not others, as once, few, many or a class when expanded.

V gene: TRBV6-5; D gene: -; clone size: -; J gene: TRBJ1-2; CDR3 protein: CASSSGRDYGYTF; CDR3 DNA: TGTGCCAGCAGTTCGGGCAGGGACTATGGCTACACCTTC
V gene: TRBV13; D gene: -; clone size: -; J gene: TRBJ2-1; CDR3 protein: CASSLGSSQLYNEQFF; CDR3 DNA: TGTGCCAGCAGCTTAGGGTCTAGCCAACTTTACAATGAGCAGTTCTTC
V gene: TRBV6-4; D gene: -; clone size: -; J gene: TRBJ2-2; CDR3 protein: CASSTNRDGTGELFF; CDR3 DNA: TGTGCCAGCAGTACGAACAGGGATGGCACCGGGGAGCTGTTTTTT
V gene: TRBV18; D gene: -; clone size: -; J gene: TRBJ1-5; CDR3 protein: CASSPAEGRFQPQHF; CDR3 DNA: TGTGCCAGCTCACCGGCGGAGGGACGTTTTCAGCCCCAGCATTTT
V gene: TRBV19; D gene: TRBD2; clone size: -; J gene: TRBJ2-1; CDR3 protein: CASSVGASGGDYNEQFF; CDR3 DNA: TGTGCCAGTAGTGTGGGCGCTAGCGGGGGGGACTACAATGAGCAGTTCTTC
V gene: TRBV6-6; D gene: -; clone size: -; J gene: TRBJ2-7; CDR3 protein: CASSLTTAYEQYF; CDR3 DNA: TGTGCCAGCAGCCTGACTACTGCCTACGAGCAGTACTTC
V gene: TRBV5-4; D gene: -; clone size: -; J gene: TRBJ1-4; CDR3 protein: CASSLDTKLFF; CDR3 DNA: TGTGCCAGCAGCTTGGACACAAAACTGTTTTTT
V gene: TRBV6-1; D gene: TRBD1; clone size: -; J gene: TRBJ1-5; CDR3 protein: CASSGSGGRQPQHF; CDR3 DNA: TGTGCCAGCAGTGGGTCAGGGGGCCGTCAGCCCCAGCATTTT
V gene: TRBV5-1; D gene: -; clone size: -; J gene: TRBJ1-1; CDR3 protein: CASSFWGQNTEAFF; CDR3 DNA: TGCGCCAGCAGCTTTTGGGGACAGAACACTGAAGCTTTCTTT
V gene: TRBV9; D gene: TRBD1; clone size: -; J gene: TRBJ2-3; CDR3 protein: CASSVEGTAIDTQYF; CDR3 DNA: TGTGCCAGCAGCGTAGAAGGGACAGCAATCGATACGCAGTATTTT
V gene: TRBV27; D gene: TRBD2; clone size: -; J gene: TRBJ2-2; CDR3 protein: CASSTNSGGIGELFF; CDR3 DNA: TGTGCCAGCAGTACTAATTCGGGGGGGATCGGGGAGCTGTTTTTT
V gene: TRBV7-9; D gene: -; clone size: -; J gene: TRBJ1-2; CDR3 protein: CASSLNRNRDLNGYTF; CDR3 DNA: TGTGCCAGCAGCTTAAATAGGAACAGGGATTTGAATGGCTACACCTTC
V gene: TRBV5-6; D gene: TRBD1; clone size: -; J gene: TRBJ1-6; CDR3 protein: CASSLEDRENSPLHF; CDR3 DNA: TGTGCCAGCAGCTTGGAGGACAGGGAAAATTCACCCCTCCACTTT
V gene: TRBV27; D gene: -; clone size: -; J gene: TRBJ1-3; CDR3 protein: CASSLLGTGNTIYF; CDR3 DNA: TGTGCCAGCAGTTTATTGGGTACGGGGAACACCATATATTTT
V gene: TRBV5-6; D gene: -; clone size: -; J gene: TRBJ2-5; CDR3 protein: CASSLGAQETQYF; CDR3 DNA: TGTGCCAGCAGCTTGGGAGCACAAGAGACCCAGTACTTC
V gene: TRBV4-1; D gene: -; clone size: -; J gene: TRBJ2-6; CDR3 protein: CASSQDLRGGAVGANVLTF; CDR3 DNA: TGCGCCAGCAGCCAAGATTTGCGGGGAGGCGCGGTCGGGGCCAACGTCCTGACTTTC
V gene: TRBV6-6; D gene: -; clone size: -; J gene: TRBJ1-4; CDR3 protein: CASSFSAATNEKLFF; CDR3 DNA: TGTGCCAGCAGTTTCTCGGCAGCAACTAATGAAAAACTGTTTTTT
V gene: TRBV6-6; D gene: -; clone size: few; J gene: TRBJ2-7; CDR3 protein: CASSLRGEGSYEQYF; CDR3 DNA: TGTGCCAGCAGTTTGAGGGGGGAGGGCTCCTACGAGCAGTACTTC
V gene: TRBV6-1; D gene: -; clone size: few; J gene: TRBJ1-3; CDR3 protein: CASSEPGQSGNTIYF; CDR3 DNA: TGTGCCAGCAGTGAACCCGGACAGTCAGGAAACACCATATATTTT
V gene: TRBV6-5; D gene: -; clone size: -; J gene: TRBJ1-3; CDR3 protein: CASRNDRGNTIYF; CDR3 DNA: TGTGCCAGCAGGAACGACAGGGGAAACACCATATATTTT
V gene: TRBV14; D gene: -; clone size: -; J gene: TRBJ1-1; CDR3 protein: CASSQSVEDTEAFF; CDR3 DNA: TGTGCCAGCAGCCAATCGGTTGAGGACACTGAAGCTTTCTTT
V gene: TRBV6-5; D gene: TRBD1; clone size: -; J gene: TRBJ1-2; CDR3 protein: CASRGTGSGYGYTF; CDR3 DNA: TGTGCCAGCAGGGGGACAGGGTCTGGTTATGGCTACACCTTC
V gene: TRBV7-2; D gene: -; clone size: -; J gene: TRBJ1-2; CDR3 protein: CASSPRPPEVYGYTF; CDR3 DNA: TGTGCCAGCAGCCCGAGACCACCGGAGGTCTATGGCTACACCTTC
V gene: TRBV5-1; D gene: -; clone size: -; J gene: TRBJ1-1; CDR3 protein: CASSLSLNTEAFF; CDR3 DNA: TGCGCCAGCAGCTTGTCCTTGAACACTGAAGCTTTCTTT
V gene: TRBV14; D gene: -; clone size: few; J gene: TRBJ1-2; CDR3 protein: CASSQAGVYGYTF; CDR3 DNA: TGTGCCAGCAGCCAGGCAGGGGTCTATGGCTACACCTTC
V gene: TRBV19; D gene: TRBD1; clone size: -; J gene: TRBJ1-2; CDR3 protein: CASSTPLGQGQEGRNGYTF; CDR3 DNA: TGTGCCAGTAGTACTCCTTTGGGACAGGGACAGGAGGGGAGGAATGGCTACACCTTC
V gene: TRBV2; D gene: -; clone size: few; J gene: TRBJ1-1; CDR3 protein: CASSRQVGTEAFF; CDR3 DNA: TGTGCCAGCAGCAGACAGGTGGGCACTGAAGCTTTCTTT
V gene: TRBV19; D gene: TRBD1; clone size: -; J gene: TRBJ1-2; CDR3 protein: CASSYGQVNGYTF; CDR3 DNA: TGTGCCAGTAGTTATGGACAGGTTAATGGCTACACCTTC
V gene: TRBV7-6; D gene: TRBD1; clone size: -; J gene: TRBJ2-2; CDR3 protein: CASSLVGTGEGELFF; CDR3 DNA: TGTGCCAGCAGCTTAGTCGGCACAGGGGAAGGGGAGCTGTTTTTT
V gene: TRBV6-1; D gene: -; clone size: -; J gene: TRBJ1-1; CDR3 protein: CASSEVIGRNTEAFF; CDR3 DNA: TGTGCCAGCAGTGAAGTGATAGGGAGGAACACTGAAGCTTTCTTT
V gene: TRBV5-1; D gene: TRBD1; clone size: -; J gene: TRBJ2-1; CDR3 protein: CASSTGTGSVEQFF; CDR3 DNA: TGCGCCAGCTCGACCGGGACAGGCTCTGTTGAGCAGTTCTTC
V gene: TRBV19; D gene: -; clone size: -; J gene: TRBJ2-7; CDR3 protein: CASSINRKTYEQYF; CDR3 DNA: TGTGCCAGTAGTATCAACAGGAAGACCTACGAGCAGTACTTC
V gene: TRBV6-6; D gene: -; clone size: -; J gene: TRBJ2-7; CDR3 protein: CASSYSGRGRYEQYF; CDR3 DNA: TGTGCCAGCAGTTACTCGGGAAGGGGTAGGTACGAGCAGTACTTC
V gene: TRBV5-4; D gene: TRBD1; clone size: -; J gene: TRBJ1-5; CDR3 protein: CASSSQGLGNQPQHF; CDR3 DNA: TGTGCCAGCAGCTCACAGGGGCTCGGCAATCAGCCCCAGCATTTT
V gene: TRBV19; D gene: -; clone size: -; J gene: TRBJ1-5; CDR3 protein: CASSIVGSSNYNQPQHF; CDR3 DNA: TGTGCCAGTAGTATAGTAGGCAGTTCGAACTACAATCAGCCCCAGCATTTT
V gene: TRBV6-1; D gene: TRBD1; clone size: -; J gene: TRBJ1-2; CDR3 protein: CASRGGQGTNYGYTF; CDR3 DNA: TGTGCCAGCAGGGGGGGACAGGGAACAAATTATGGCTACACCTTC
V gene: TRBV7-6; D gene: TRBD1; clone size: -; J gene: TRBJ2-7; CDR3 protein: CASSPYSGGQGVGEQYF; CDR3 DNA: TGTGCCAGCAGCCCCTATAGTGGGGGACAGGGGGTCGGCGAGCAGTACTTC
V gene: TRBV7-6; D gene: -; clone size: -; J gene: TRBJ2-7; CDR3 protein: CASSARTKQYF; CDR3 DNA: TGTGCCAGCAGCGCTCGGACTAAGCAGTACTTC
V gene: TRBV27; D gene: -; clone size: -; J gene: TRBJ2-3; CDR3 protein: CASSLRRGTDTQYF; CDR3 DNA: TGTGCCAGCAGTTTGCGGCGGGGCACAGATACGCAGTATTTT
V gene: TRBV7-8; D gene: TRBD1; clone size: once; J gene: TRBJ1-6; CDR3 protein: CASSLEGQGYSPLHF; CDR3 DNA: TGTGCCAGCAGCTTAGAGGGACAGGGTTACTCACCCCTCCACTTT
V gene: TRBV5-6; D gene: TRBD2; clone size: -; J gene: TRBJ2-2; CDR3 protein: CAGSYRTSGTSNTGELFF; CDR3 DNA: TGTGCCGGCAGTTATCGGACTAGCGGGACCTCGAACACCGGGGAGCTGTTTTTT
V gene: TRBV6-1; D gene: -; clone size: -; J gene: TRBJ1-5; CDR3 protein: CASSPFDINQPQHF; CDR3 DNA: TGTGCCAGCAGCCCCTTCGACATCAATCAGCCCCAGCATTTT
V gene: TRBV23-1; D gene: -; clone size: few; J gene: TRBJ1-4; CDR3 protein: CASGRRTALIPIVEKLFF; CDR3 DNA: TGCGCCAGCGGACGAAGGACAGCCCTGATCCCTATAGTTGAAAAACTGTTTTTT
V gene: TRBV7-9; D gene: TRBD2; clone size: -; J gene: TRBJ2-1; CDR3 protein: CASSLDSGRIYNEQFF; CDR3 DNA: TGTGCCAGCAGCTTAGATAGCGGGAGGATCTACAATGAGCAGTTCTTC
V gene: TRBV7-9; D gene: -; clone size: -; J gene: TRBJ1-5; CDR3 protein: CASSLEGNNQPQHF; CDR3 DNA: TGTGCCAGCAGCTTAGAGGGGAACAATCAGCCCCAGCATTTT
V gene: TRBV2; D gene: TRBD1; clone size: few; J gene: TRBJ1-5; CDR3 protein: CASSWDTGGNQPQHF; CDR3 DNA: TGTGCCAGCAGTTGGGATACAGGGGGCAATCAGCCCCAGCATTTT
V gene: TRBV7-2; D gene: TRBD1; clone size: few; J gene: TRBJ1-2; CDR3 protein: CASSSWTGTPINYGYTF; CDR3 DNA: TGTGCCAGCAGCTCATGGACAGGGACCCCGATTAACTATGGCTACACCTTC
V gene: TRBV19; D gene: -; clone size: few; J gene: TRBJ1-3; CDR3 protein: CASSIAAVAGNTIYF; CDR3 DNA: TGTGCCAGTAGTATAGCCGCAGTGGCTGGAAACACCATATATTTT
V gene: TRBV19; D gene: TRBD1; clone size: -; J gene: TRBJ1-1; CDR3 protein: CASSRQGRRTEAFF; CDR3 DNA: TGTGCCAGTAGTAGACAGGGTAGGAGGACTGAAGCTTTCTTT
V gene: TRBV7-2; D gene: -; clone size: -; J gene: TRBJ1-2; CDR3 protein: CASSLGGGQRNYGYTF; CDR3 DNA: TGTGCCAGCAGCTTAGGGGGCGGACAGAGGAACTATGGCTACACCTTC
V gene: TRBV7-9; D gene: -; clone size: -; J gene: TRBJ2-7; CDR3 protein: CASSFRQGPYEQYF; CDR3 DNA: TGTGCCAGCAGCTTCAGGCAGGGTCCCTACGAGCAGTACTTC
V gene: TRBV5-6; D gene: -; clone size: few; J gene: TRBJ1-1; CDR3 protein: CASSLLGGTEAFF; CDR3 DNA: TGTGCCAGCAGCTTGTTGGGGGGCACTGAAGCTTTCTTT
V gene: TRBV6-5; D gene: -; clone size: -; J gene: TRBJ1-2; CDR3 protein: CASSYSETTNYGYTF; CDR3 DNA: TGTGCCAGCAGTTACTCCGAGACTACTAACTATGGCTACACCTTC
V gene: TRBV6-5; D gene: -; clone size: -; J gene: TRBJ1-4; CDR3 protein: CASSYSGRGSEKLFF; CDR3 DNA: TGTGCCAGCAGTTACTCGGGTAGGGGGAGTGAAAAACTGTTTTTT
V gene: TRBV27; D gene: -; clone size: -; J gene: TRBJ1-2; CDR3 protein: CASSLASLPQNLERYGYTF; CDR3 DNA: TGTGCCAGCAGTTTAGCCTCCCTACCTCAGAATTTAGAGAGGTATGGCTACACCTTC
V gene: TRBV11-3; D gene: -; clone size: -; J gene: TRBJ2-5; CDR3 protein: CASSSQETQYF; CDR3 DNA: TGTGCCAGCAGCTCACAAGAGACCCAGTACTTC
V gene: TRBV4-1; D gene: TRBD2; clone size: many; J gene: TRBJ2-3; CDR3 protein: CASRRLAGTDTQYF; CDR3 DNA: TGCGCCAGCAGGAGACTAGCAGGCACAGATACGCAGTATTTT
V gene: TRBV25-1; D gene: -; clone size: -; J gene: TRBJ2-3; CDR3 protein: CASTSLDTQYF; CDR3 DNA: TGTGCCAGCACCTCCCTAGATACGCAGTATTTT
V gene: TRBV5-6; D gene: TRBD1; clone size: -; J gene: TRBJ2-1; CDR3 protein: CASSLGQGSYNEQFF; CDR3 DNA: TGTGCCAGCAGCTTGGGACAGGGAAGCTACAATGAGCAGTTCTTC